The present TCR beta chain was sequenced within a study of kidney transplant recipient with SARS-CoV-2 infection (dated by TCRdb to the early 2020s). For sequencing, an Illumina MiSeq was employed. Profiling of the peripheral T cell repertoire targeted human TCRbeta genes. From the authors' description of their analysis: Beta-binomial modelling was applied to test for differential clonotype abundance so that variability over time was accounted for. Expanded clonotypes were screened against the ImmuneCODE reference database of SARS-CoV-2-associated TCRs and were mapped to viral genome regions. Additional repertoire analyses examined TRBV gene usage, CDR3 length, CDR3 amino acid overlap between time points, distributions of clonotype abundance, and Jaccard similarity. TCRdb redid the processing of the public reads, applying fastp at Q25 and MiXCR, and retained in-frame beta chains. Under each unique CDR3 protein, matching rows form one entry showing the most common genes and DNA. The V and J calls and clone size are TCRdb's, not the authors'. The sample data list 200,000 to 300,000 distinct CDR3 sequences, and under 30% of these were observed just once. Clones ranked in the top ten supply less than 8.5% of the sample.

The time point tag for this specimen amounts to: pre-pandemic baseline sample and day 111 after first positive SARS-CoV-2 test. Trimming takes 3 bases off V and 4 bases off J; junction bases not matched to a gene: 3. Looking up the germline V gene yields CDR1 SQVTM and CDR2 ANQGSEA. Reading from cysteine to phenylalanine, the CDR3 counts 14 amino acids. Just CDR3 DNA is preserved here, 42 bases in frame from base 1. This clonotype was seen many times. Its cognate antigen has yet to be identified. Nothing much larger sits one base from this clone, and base qualities are not available. The sample here was a blood sample, taken at baseline and on day 111 from a kidney transplant recipient. The receptor comes from a male patient between 25 and 40 years old who had COVID-19 and was a kidney transplant recipient. Some T cells may originate with the graft donor following a transplant. The V gene is TRBV29-1 and the J gene is TRBJ1-2, with TRBD1 matching 12 junction bases. The CDR3 sequence is CSVEGTGGFYGYTF. The nucleotides are TGCAGCGTTGAGGGGACAGGGGGCTTCTATGGCTACACCTTC.